The source of this T cell receptor beta chain is a study of regulatory T cells in long-lasting Graves disease. Study context: Positive TSH receptor antibodies alongside over 5 years of antithyroid drugs were what marked Graves' disease as persistent. General study points: New patients shared roughly 980 public clonotypes, fewer than the roughly 2,600 shared by persistent patients. Gene preferences differed: TRBV28, TRBJ1-2, TRBJ2-5 in persistent cases.

Trimming pared 5 bases from V and 4 bases from J, leaving 24 bases between. This CDR3 is 19 amino acids long. The V gene's germline CDR1 is SNHLY and CDR2 FYNNEI. The sample's time point: persistent/refractory GD, antithyroid drugs over 5 years with positive TRAb. Extracted RNA from PBMCs served as the source of the TCR library. Libraries of TCR beta came from iRepertoire HTBI primers plus Arm-PCR of CDR3 regions. Each CDR3 protein gets one entry after TCRdb re-called the multiplex PCR reads with MiXCR. The sample shows fewer than 450,000 distinct CDR3 sequences, less than 25% of them seen only once. This clonotype was detected ten times or more. The target antigen is unknown.

This receptor was identified in a female donor with Graves disease. This chain uses TRBV2 with TRBJ2-6; maybe TRBD2 (7 bases). The sample here was peripheral blood mononuclear cells (PBMCs), taken when the disease was refractory, from a patient treated with antithyroid drugs. In DNA form, the CDR3 reads TGTGCCAGCAGTCTCCGTGGGGGGGCGCTTTCCTCCGGGGCCAACGTCCTGACTTTC. It yields the protein CASSLRGGALSSGANVLTF.